This record concerns one T cell receptor beta chain sequence. TCRdb ran MiXCR on the RT-PCR reads and lists one entry per CDR3 protein. The sample has tens of thousands of distinct CDR3 sequences; around 46% are singletons. With 0 bases clipped from V and 4 bases from J, the junction kept 1 base outside the gene matches. This CDR3 has 13 residues. The germline gives CDR1 DFQATT, CDR2 SNEGSKA (reference sequence). This record belongs to a study of patients and donors after allogeneic stem cell transplantation. The sequence was collected from a human donor who was either an allogeneic HSCT recipient or a stem cell or donor lymphocyte infusion donor (not recorded which). It is not recorded whose cells these are; they may come from a transplant donor. Source material: blood, either unsorted or a sorted T cell fraction (not recorded which). The chain carries TRBV20-1 and TRBJ1-1; 8 bases line up with TRBD1. The CDR3 region is CSARDGQGTEAFF. DNA of the CDR3: TGCAGTGCTAGAGATGGACAGGGCACTGAAGCTTTCTTT.